A single sample gave rise to the 19 T cell receptor beta chains below, sequenced in a study of blood T cell repertoires in COVID-19. Sequenced by immunoSEQ multiplex PCR; TCRdb stores in-frame clones only, minus some. Of more than 100,000 clones listed, around 88% are singletons. Specimen: peripheral blood. These receptors came from a woman aged 45-59 years with active or convalescent COVID-19.

The chain uses TRBV5-6 and TRBJ1-1; D is possibly TRBD1 (6 bases). The germline gives CDR1 SGHDT, CDR2 YYEEEE. Trimming took off 4 bases at V and 0 bases at J, with 10 bases between the two ends. CDR3 length: 14 amino acids. CDR3 region: CASSLRGMNTEAFF. The CDR3 bases are TGTGCCAGCAGCCTCAGGGGTATGAACACTGAAGCTTTCTTT.

The sample holds one count of this clone. The chain carries TRBV5-8 and TRBJ1-5, with D hard to call. The CDR3 is 13 amino acids. Per germline, CDR1 SGHTS and CDR2 YDEGEE. Deletions cut 0 bases from V and 4 bases from J, with 5 bases between. In DNA form, the CDR3 reads TGTGCCAGCAGCTTGGCACAAAATCAGCCCCAGCATTTT. Encoded protein: CASSLAQNQPQHF.

The rearrangement links TRBV9 to TRBJ1-6; D may be TRBD1 (6 bases). With 4 bases removed from V and 1 base from J, the gap between germline ends came to 9 bases. From germline, CDR1 is SGDLS and CDR2 YYNGEE. CDR3 length equals 15 residues. The CDR3 DNA follows: TGTGCCAGCAGCACAGGACAGTCCTATAATTCACCCCTCCACTTT. As protein: CASSTGQSYNSPLHF.

There are a few counts of this clone. The V and J genes are TRBV7-2 and TRBJ2-7; 10 nucleotides align to TRBD1. The V gene end was trimmed by 6 bases and the J gene end by 4 bases; junction bases not matched to a gene: 9. The germline gives CDR1 SGHTA, CDR2 FQGNSA. The CDR3 runs to 15 residues. CDR3 nucleotide sequence: TGTGCCAGCAGGGATCCGGGACAGGGGCCTTACGAGCAGTACTTC. As protein: CASRDPGQGPYEQYF.

The chain joins TRBV7-3 to TRBJ2-1; 7 nucleotides line up with TRBD2. The CDR3 extends over 15 amino acids. The V and J ends lost 5 bases and 0 bases, in that order; junction bases with no gene match: 4. The V gene's germline CDR1 is SGHTA and CDR2 FQGTGA. In nucleotides, the CDR3 is TGTGCCAGCAGCCCTAGCGGAAACTCCTACAATGAGCAGTTCTTC. Residues: CASSPSGNSYNEQFF.

The chain couples TRBV19 to TRBJ1-5; D is ambiguous. Per germline, CDR1 LNHDA and CDR2 SQIVND (reference sequence). The CDR3 consists of 15 residues. Trimming took off 1 base at V and 7 bases at J, with 14 bases between the two ends. The CDR3 loop is CASSIGSGAAQPQHF. Written as DNA, the CDR3 is TGTGCCAGTAGTATAGGGTCCGGAGCCGCCCAGCCCCAGCATTTT.

The V call is TRBV11-2, the J call TRBJ1-2; no clear D gene. CDR3 length equals 13 residues. Trimming took 5 bases from V and 8 from J, leaving 15 bases between them. CDR1 and CDR2 (germline): SGHAT, FQNNGV. Written as DNA, the CDR3 is TGTGCCAGCAGCCCGGAGAGGGTCGTCGGCTACACCTTC. It is translated as CASSPERVVGYTF.

J is TRBJ2-3 and V is TRBV10-1; TRBD2 agrees at 7 bases. J was trimmed by 1 base and V by 0 bases; bases with no gene match: 4. CDR3 length: 16 amino acids. Per the germline V gene, CDR1 is WNHNN and CDR2 is SYGVQD (reference sequence). CDR3 sequence: CASSESHLAGTDTQYF. CDR3 nucleotide sequence: TGCGCCAGCAGTGAGTCCCATCTAGCGGGCACAGATACGCAGTATTTT.

The chain couples TRBV19 to TRBJ2-2, with D possibly TRBD1 on 6 matching bases. This CDR3 region has 16 residues. Germline CDR1 LNHDA, CDR2 SQIVND (reference sequence). The ends were cut back, 1 base at V and 1 base at J, with 10 bases in the middle. CDR3 coding DNA: TGTGCCAGTAGTATAGGGGGACAAAAGAACACCGGGGAGCTGTTTTTT. Its translation is CASSIGGQKNTGELFF.

The V gene is TRBV4-1, the J gene TRBJ2-3; TRBD2 agrees at 8 bases. The V gene end was trimmed by 0 bases and the J gene end by 0 bases; junction bases not matched to a gene: 8. CDR1 and CDR2 from the germline V gene are MGHRA and YSYEKL. The CDR3 totals 18 residues. CDR3: CASSQEIGLASSTDTQYF. In nucleotides, the CDR3 is TGCGCCAGCAGCCAAGAGATCGGACTAGCTTCCAGCACAGATACGCAGTATTTT.

As to this clone: One end of the junction varies from germline; a read error may be responsible. The chain recombines TRBV7-7 with TRBJ1-4, with D maybe TRBD1 (5 bases). The CDR3 is made up of 15 amino acids. CDR1 SSHAT and CDR2 FNYEAQ come from the germline V gene (reference sequence). The CDR3 nucleotides are TGTGCTAGCAGCGGGGGGTCGGGGAGCGGTGAAAAACTGTTTTTT. As protein: CASSGGSGSGEKLFF.

The sample holds one count of this clone. V gene TRBV11-1 combines with J gene TRBJ2-2; D not certain. The germline CDR1 and CDR2 sequences are SGHAT and FQDESV (reference sequence). The CDR3 has 13 amino acids. The germline V and J ends were trimmed by 5 bases and 3 bases, with 7 bases remaining between them. The CDR3 region is CASSARDTGELFF. The CDR3 nucleotides are TGTGCCAGCAGCGCGCGCGACACCGGGGAGCTGTTTTTT.

The rearrangement links TRBV14 to TRBJ2-3; maybe TRBD1 (5 bases). V shed 6 bases and J shed 8 bases, with 9 bases lying between them. The CDR3 spans 11 residues. Germline V gene data show CDR1 as SGHDN and CDR2 as FVKESK. In DNA, the CDR3 is TGTGCCAGCAGTCGACAGTTTACGCAGTATTTT. It encodes CASSRQFTQYF.

The rearrangement joins TRBV30 to TRBJ2-1; D ambiguous. The CDR3 runs 11 residues. Looked up from germline, CDR1 is GTSNPN and CDR2 is SVGIG (reference sequence). V was shortened by 1 base and J by 8 bases, with 6 bases between the two germline ends. The CDR3 loop reads CAWSELDEQFF. The CDR3 bases are TGTGCCTGGAGTGAACTCGATGAGCAGTTCTTC.

In its sample, this clone was seen once. The J gene is TRBJ1-1, the V gene TRBV18, with D possibly being TRBD1 (5 bases). Germline V CDR1 and CDR2: KGHSH, LQKENI. The CDR3 contains 11 residues. V lost 3 bases to trimming and J lost 11 bases, with 10 bases between them. CDR3 sequence reads: CASSPGGSAFF. CDR3 bases: TGTGCCAGCTCACCCGGGGGGTCGGCTTTCTTT.

This clone was detected only a few times. The chain joins TRBV19 to TRBJ1-5; D gene uncertain. The germline V gene encodes CDR1 LNHDA and CDR2 SQIVND (reference sequence). V was shortened by 2 bases and J by 4 bases, with 6 bases between the two germline ends. The CDR3 loop spans 13 amino acids. CDR3 DNA: TGTGCCAGTAGTATACCCAGGAATCAGCCCCAGCATTTT. Amino acid sequence: CASSIPRNQPQHF.

The rearrangement joins TRBV13 to TRBJ2-7, with 9 bases matching TRBD1. CDR3 size: 15 residues. V was pared by 10 bases and J by 2 bases, with 12 bases of the junction left unmatched. Germline V gene lookup returns CDR1 PRHDT and CDR2 FYEKMQ (reference sequence). The CDR3 DNA reads as TGTGCCACCCTCCGATGGGACAGGGATGCCTACGAGCAGTACTTC. Translating gives CATLRWDRDAYEQYF.

This rearrangement joins TRBV5-8 to TRBJ1-5; 7 bases line up with TRBD1. This CDR3 region has 17 residues. V shed 3 bases and J 7 bases; nucleotides not matched to a gene: 16. Germline-derived CDR1 and CDR2 are SGHTS and YDEGEE. The CDR3 coding sequence is TGTGCCAGCAGCTCTTACCTTGGGACAGAGGTACACCAGCCCCAGCATTTT. Translation gives CASSSYLGTEVHQPQHF.

V is TRBV19 and J is TRBJ2-3; D perhaps matches TRBD2 (6 bases). The CDR3 extends over 12 amino acids. V shed 7 bases and J shed 9 bases, with 14 bases lying between them. Germline V gene sequence: CDR1 LNHDA, CDR2 SQIVND (reference sequence). CDR3 loop: CASIASAGTQYF. The CDR3 region has the DNA TGTGCCAGTATCGCTAGCGCGGGAACGCAGTATTTT.